This entry describes one T cell receptor (beta chain). The sample originates from a study of blood T cell repertoires in COVID-19. In the study overall: Specimens from acute and convalescent COVID-19 originated in the United States, Italy and Spain. In each case, the material was cDNA or gDNA derived from T cells, B-cell-depleted T cells, or PBMCs.

Measured with immunoSEQ multiplex PCR; TCRdb has only the in-frame clones, and not every one. Found here are 75,000 to 100,000 clones, around 87% of them singletons; the top ten hold approximately 8%. V lost 3 bases and J 4 bases, leaving 11 bases between the germline ends. Germline CDR1 reads WNHNN; CDR2 reads SYGVQD (reference sequence). This CDR3 comprises 14 residues. Specimen: peripheral blood. The chain joins TRBV10-1 to TRBJ2-3; TRBD2 might be the D (5 bases). The receptor was isolated from a human donor with acute or convalescent COVID-19. The donor label of this sample is uncertain. In nucleotides, the CDR3 is TGCGCCAGCAGTGAACGGGGAAACCCAGATACGCAGTATTTT. Its protein is CASSERGNPDTQYF.